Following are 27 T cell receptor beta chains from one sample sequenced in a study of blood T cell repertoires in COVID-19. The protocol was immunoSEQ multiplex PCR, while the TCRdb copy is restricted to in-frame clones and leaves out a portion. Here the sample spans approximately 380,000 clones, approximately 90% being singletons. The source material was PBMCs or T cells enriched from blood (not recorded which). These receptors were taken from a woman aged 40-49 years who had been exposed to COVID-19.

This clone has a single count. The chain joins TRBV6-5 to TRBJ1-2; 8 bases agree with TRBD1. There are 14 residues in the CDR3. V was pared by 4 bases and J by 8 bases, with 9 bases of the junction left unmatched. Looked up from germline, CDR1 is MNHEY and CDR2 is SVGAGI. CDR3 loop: CASSLKTGDGGYTF. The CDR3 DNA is TGTGCCAGCAGTTTAAAGACAGGGGACGGCGGCTACACCTTC.

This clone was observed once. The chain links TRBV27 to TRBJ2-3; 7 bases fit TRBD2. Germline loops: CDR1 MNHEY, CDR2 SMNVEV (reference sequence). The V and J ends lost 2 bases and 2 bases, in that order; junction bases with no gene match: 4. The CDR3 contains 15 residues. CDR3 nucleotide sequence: TGTGCCAGCAGTTTAGCGGGGGACCCCACAGATACGCAGTATTTT. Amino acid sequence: CASSLAGDPTDTQYF.

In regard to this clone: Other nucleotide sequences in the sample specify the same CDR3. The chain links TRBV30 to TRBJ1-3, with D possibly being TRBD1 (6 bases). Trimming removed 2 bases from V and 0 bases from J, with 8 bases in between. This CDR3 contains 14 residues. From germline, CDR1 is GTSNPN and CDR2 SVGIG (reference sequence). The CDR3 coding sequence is TGTGCCTGGAGTACAGGGAACTCTGGAAACACCATATATTTT. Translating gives CAWSTGNSGNTIYF.

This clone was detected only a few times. The CDR3 DNA follows: TGTGCCAGCAGCCCGACTAGCGGGAGGCGTCGGGAGCAGTTCTTC. It translates to CASSPTSGRRREQFF. This chain joins TRBV6-5 and TRBJ2-1; 13 bases align to TRBD2. Germline V gives CDR1 MNHEY, CDR2 SVGAGI. V gave up 6 bases and J gave up 10 bases; unmatched junction bases: 9. The CDR3 spans 15 residues.

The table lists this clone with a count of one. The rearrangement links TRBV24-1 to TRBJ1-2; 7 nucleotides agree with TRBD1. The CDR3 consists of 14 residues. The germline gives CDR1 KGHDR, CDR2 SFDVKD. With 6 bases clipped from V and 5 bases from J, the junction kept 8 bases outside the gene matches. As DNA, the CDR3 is TGTGCCACCAGTAAAAGGCAGGGGGAATATGGCTACACCTTC. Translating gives CATSKRQGEYGYTF.

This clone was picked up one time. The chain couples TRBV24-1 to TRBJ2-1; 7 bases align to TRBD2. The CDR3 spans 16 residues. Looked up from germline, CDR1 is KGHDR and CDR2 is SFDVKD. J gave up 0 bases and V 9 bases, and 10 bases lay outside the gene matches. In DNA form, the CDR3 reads TGTGCCACCTCCGGATGGCGGGGGAGCTCCTACAATGAGCAGTTCTTC. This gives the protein CATSGWRGSSYNEQFF.

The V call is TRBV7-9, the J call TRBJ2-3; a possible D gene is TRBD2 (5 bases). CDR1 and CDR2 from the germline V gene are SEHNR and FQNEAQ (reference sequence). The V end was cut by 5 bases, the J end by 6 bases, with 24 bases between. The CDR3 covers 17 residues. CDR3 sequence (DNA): TGTGCCAGCAGCCCGGCGTTCACGGGGAAAGTCTACGATACGCAGTATTTT. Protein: CASSPAFTGKVYDTQYF. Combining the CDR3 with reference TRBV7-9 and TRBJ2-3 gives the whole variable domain DTGVSQNPRHKITKRGQNVTFRCDPISEHNRLYWYRQTLGQGPEFLTYFQNEAQLEKSRLLSDRFSAERPKGSFSTLEIQRTEQGDSAMYLCASSPAFTGKVYDTQYFGPGTRLTVL.

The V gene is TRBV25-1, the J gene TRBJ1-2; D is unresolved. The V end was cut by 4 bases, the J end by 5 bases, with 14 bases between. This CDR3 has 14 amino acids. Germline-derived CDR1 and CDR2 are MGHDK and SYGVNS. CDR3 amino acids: CASSARDMKYGYTF. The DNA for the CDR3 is TGTGCCAGCAGTGCCAGAGACATGAAGTATGGCTACACCTTC.

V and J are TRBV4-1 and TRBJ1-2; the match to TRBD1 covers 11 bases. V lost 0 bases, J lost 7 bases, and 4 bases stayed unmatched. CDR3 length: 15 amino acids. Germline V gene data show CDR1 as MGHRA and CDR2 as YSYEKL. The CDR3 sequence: CASSQEGQGAGGYTF. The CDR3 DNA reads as TGCGCCAGCAGCCAAGAAGGACAGGGGGCAGGTGGCTACACCTTC.

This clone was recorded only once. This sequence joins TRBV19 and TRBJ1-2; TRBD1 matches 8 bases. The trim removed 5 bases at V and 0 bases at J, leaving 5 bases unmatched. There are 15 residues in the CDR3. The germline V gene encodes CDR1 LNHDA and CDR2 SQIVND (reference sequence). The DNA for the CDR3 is TGTGCCAGTAGTGCCCAACAGGGGGCTAACTATGGCTACACCTTC. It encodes CASSAQQGANYGYTF.

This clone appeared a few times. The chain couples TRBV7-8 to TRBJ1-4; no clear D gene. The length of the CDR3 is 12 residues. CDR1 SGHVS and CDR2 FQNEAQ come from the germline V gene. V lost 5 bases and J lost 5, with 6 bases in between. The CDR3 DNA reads TGTGCCAGCAGCCGACTAAATGAAAAACTGTTTTTT. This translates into CASSRLNEKLFF.

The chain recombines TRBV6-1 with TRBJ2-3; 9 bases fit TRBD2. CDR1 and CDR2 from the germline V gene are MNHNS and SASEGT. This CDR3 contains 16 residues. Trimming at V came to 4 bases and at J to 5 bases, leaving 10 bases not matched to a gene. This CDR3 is CASSANLAGREDTQYF. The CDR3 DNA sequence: TGTGCCAGCAGTGCCAACCTAGCGGGACGGGAAGATACGCAGTATTTT.

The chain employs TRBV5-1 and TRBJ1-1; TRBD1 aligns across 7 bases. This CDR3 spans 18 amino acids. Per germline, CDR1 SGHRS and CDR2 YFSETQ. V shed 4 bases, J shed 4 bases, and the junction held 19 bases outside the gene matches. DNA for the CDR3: TGCGCCAGCAGCCGGATGACAGGGAAGCTTGGGCTGGGCACTGAAGCTTTCTTT. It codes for CASSRMTGKLGLGTEAFF.

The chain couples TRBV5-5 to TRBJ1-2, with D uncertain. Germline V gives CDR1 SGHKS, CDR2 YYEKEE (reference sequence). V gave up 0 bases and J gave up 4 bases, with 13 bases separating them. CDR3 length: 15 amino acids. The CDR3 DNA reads TGTGCCAGCAGCTTGGCGGCAGGTGATCTCTATGGCTACACCTTC. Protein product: CASSLAAGDLYGYTF.

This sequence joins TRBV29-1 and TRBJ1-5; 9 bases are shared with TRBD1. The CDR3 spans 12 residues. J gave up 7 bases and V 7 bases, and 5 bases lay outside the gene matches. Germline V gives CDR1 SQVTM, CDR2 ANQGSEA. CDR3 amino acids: CSARQGGQPQHF. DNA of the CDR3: TGCAGCGCCCGACAGGGGGGGCAGCCCCAGCATTTT.

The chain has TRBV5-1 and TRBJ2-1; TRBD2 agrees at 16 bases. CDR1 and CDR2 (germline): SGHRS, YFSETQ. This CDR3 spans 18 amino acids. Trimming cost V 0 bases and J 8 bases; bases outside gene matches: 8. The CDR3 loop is CASSLARGLAGGQHEQFF. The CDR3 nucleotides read TGCGCCAGCAGCTTGGCGAGGGGACTAGCGGGAGGGCAGCATGAGCAGTTCTTC.

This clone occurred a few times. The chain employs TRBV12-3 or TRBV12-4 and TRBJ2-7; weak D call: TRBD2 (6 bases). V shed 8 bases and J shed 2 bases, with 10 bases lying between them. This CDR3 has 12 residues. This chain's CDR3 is CASGGFPYEQYF. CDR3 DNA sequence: TGTGCCAGCGGGGGGTTTCCCTACGAGCAGTACTTC.

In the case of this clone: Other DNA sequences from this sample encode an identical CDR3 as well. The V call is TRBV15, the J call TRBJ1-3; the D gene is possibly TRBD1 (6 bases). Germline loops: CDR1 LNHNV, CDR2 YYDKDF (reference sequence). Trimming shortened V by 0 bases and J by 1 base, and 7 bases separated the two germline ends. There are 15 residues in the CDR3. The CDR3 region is CATSRDRGSGNTIYF. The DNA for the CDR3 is TGTGCCACCAGCAGAGATAGGGGGTCTGGAAACACCATATATTTT.

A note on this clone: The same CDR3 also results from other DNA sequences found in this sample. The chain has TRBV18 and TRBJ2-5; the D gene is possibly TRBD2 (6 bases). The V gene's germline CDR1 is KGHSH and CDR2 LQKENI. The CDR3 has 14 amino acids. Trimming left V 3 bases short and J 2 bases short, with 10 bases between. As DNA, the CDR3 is TGTGCCAGCTCACCTCCGGGGACTCAAGAGACCCAGTACTTC. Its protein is CASSPPGTQETQYF.

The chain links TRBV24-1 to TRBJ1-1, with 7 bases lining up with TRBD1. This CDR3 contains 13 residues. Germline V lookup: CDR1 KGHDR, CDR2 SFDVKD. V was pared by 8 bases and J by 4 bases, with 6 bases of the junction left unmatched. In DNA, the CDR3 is TGTGCCACCAAAGAGGGGGCGAGCACTGAAGCTTTCTTT. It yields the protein CATKEGASTEAFF.

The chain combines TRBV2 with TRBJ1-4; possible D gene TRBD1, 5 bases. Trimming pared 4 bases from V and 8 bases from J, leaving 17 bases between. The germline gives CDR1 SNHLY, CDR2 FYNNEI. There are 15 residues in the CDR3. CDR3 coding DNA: TGTGCCAGCAGTGGGGAGCGGGGGGAGGAAGAAAAACTGTTTTTT. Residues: CASSGERGEEEKLFF.

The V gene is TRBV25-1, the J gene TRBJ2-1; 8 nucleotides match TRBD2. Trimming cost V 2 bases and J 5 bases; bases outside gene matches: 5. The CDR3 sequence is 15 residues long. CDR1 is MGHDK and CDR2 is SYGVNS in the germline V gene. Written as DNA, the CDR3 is TGTGCCAGCAGTGAAGGGCTAGCGGGCCACAATGAGCAGTTCTTC. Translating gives CASSEGLAGHNEQFF.

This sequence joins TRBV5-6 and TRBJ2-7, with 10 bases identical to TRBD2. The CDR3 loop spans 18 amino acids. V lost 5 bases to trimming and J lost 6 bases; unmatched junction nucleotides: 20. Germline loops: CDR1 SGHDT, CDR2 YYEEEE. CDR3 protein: CASSYSGTSDLGAREQYF. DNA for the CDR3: TGTGCCAGCAGTTATTCCGGGACTAGCGATCTTGGTGCCCGCGAGCAGTACTTC.

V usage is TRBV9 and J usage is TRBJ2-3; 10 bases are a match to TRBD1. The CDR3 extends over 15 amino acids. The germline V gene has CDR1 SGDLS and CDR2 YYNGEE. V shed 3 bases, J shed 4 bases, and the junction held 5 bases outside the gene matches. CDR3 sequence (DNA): TGTGCCAGCAGCGACCACGGGACAGGGGCAGATACGCAGTATTTT. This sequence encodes CASSDHGTGADTQYF.

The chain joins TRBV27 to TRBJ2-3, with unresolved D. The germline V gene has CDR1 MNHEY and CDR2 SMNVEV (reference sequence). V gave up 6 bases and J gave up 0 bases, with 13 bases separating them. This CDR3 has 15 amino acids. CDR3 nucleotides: TGTGCCAGCAGCACGACTGGAAGTAGCACAGATACGCAGTATTTT. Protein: CASSTTGSSTDTQYF.

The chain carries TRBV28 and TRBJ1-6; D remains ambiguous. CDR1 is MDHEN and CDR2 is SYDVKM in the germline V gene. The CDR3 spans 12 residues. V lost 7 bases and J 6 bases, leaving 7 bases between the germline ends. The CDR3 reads CASTSSNSPLHF. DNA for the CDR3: TGTGCCAGCACTTCTTCTAATTCACCCCTCCACTTT. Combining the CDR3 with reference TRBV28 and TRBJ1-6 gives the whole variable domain DVKVTQSSRYLVKRTGEKVFLECVQDMDHENMFWYRQDPGLGLRLIYFSYDVKMKEKGDIPEGYSVSREKKERFSLILESASTNQTSMYLCASTSSNSPLHFGNGTRLTVT.

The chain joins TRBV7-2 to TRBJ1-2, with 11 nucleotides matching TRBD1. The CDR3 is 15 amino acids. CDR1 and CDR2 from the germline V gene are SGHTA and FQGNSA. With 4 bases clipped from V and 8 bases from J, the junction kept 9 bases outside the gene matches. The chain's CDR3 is CASSWTGTGGRGYTF. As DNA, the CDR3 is TGTGCCAGCAGCTGGACCGGGACAGGGGGTCGAGGCTACACCTTC.